The 14 T cell receptor beta chains below come from one sample, sequenced in a study of blood T cell repertoires in COVID-19. TCRdb's table, derived via immunoSEQ multiplex PCR, lists solely in-frame clones and lacks some. The table shows over 95,000 clones, with about four fifths occurring only once. The sequencing sample was made of peripheral blood. These receptor sequences come from a human donor in a cohort sampled during active COVID-19.

The rearrangement links TRBV10-2 to TRBJ2-2; 8 bases are shared with TRBD1. The V and J ends lost 2 bases and 5 bases, in that order; junction bases with no gene match: 4. The CDR3 has 15 residues. CDR1 WSHSY and CDR2 SAAADI come from the germline V gene. The CDR3 is CASSETGQGTGELFF. The CDR3 region has the DNA TGCGCCAGCAGTGAGACAGGACAGGGAACCGGGGAGCTGTTTTTT.

J is TRBJ1-1 and V is TRBV6-5; weak D call: TRBD1 (6 bases). The ends were cut back, 6 bases at V and 3 bases at J, with 11 bases in the middle. From germline, CDR1 is MNHEY and CDR2 SVGAGI. This CDR3 spans 13 amino acids. The CDR3: CASRSDRHTEAFF. CDR3 DNA: TGTGCCAGCAGATCCGACAGGCACACTGAAGCTTTCTTT.

The J gene is TRBJ2-7, the V gene TRBV12-5, with a possible D match to TRBD2 (5 bases). With 0 bases removed from V and 3 bases from J, the gap between germline ends came to 12 bases. The CDR3 runs to 15 residues. Germline V gene data show CDR1 as LGHNT and CDR2 as FRNRAP. The CDR3 sequence is CASGLVSSPIYEQYF. DNA for the CDR3: TGTGCTAGTGGTTTGGTCTCTAGCCCCATCTACGAGCAGTACTTC.

V gene TRBV24-1 combines with J gene TRBJ1-2; D is unresolved. Between the trimmed V and J ends, which lost 4 bases and 2 bases, there was a span of 13 bases. In germline, CDR1 is KGHDR, CDR2 SFDVKD. CDR3 length: 15 residues. The CDR3: CATSEAGRENYGYTF. The CDR3 nucleotides read TGTGCCACCAGTGAGGCCGGGAGGGAGAACTATGGCTACACCTTC.

The chain employs TRBV6-2 or TRBV6-3 and TRBJ2-3; 11 positions match TRBD2. The CDR3 runs to 16 residues. Germline V gene sequence: CDR1 MNHEY, CDR2 SVGEGT. J gave up 6 bases and V 0 bases, and 5 bases lay outside the gene matches. CDR3 protein: CASSYSLAGVADTQYF. In DNA, the CDR3 is TGTGCCAGCAGTTACTCACTAGCGGGAGTTGCGGATACGCAGTATTTT.

The chain combines TRBV7-3 with TRBJ2-3; the match to TRBD1 covers 10 bases. Trimming cost V 3 bases and J 6 bases; bases outside gene matches: 6. CDR1 SGHTA and CDR2 FQGTGA come from the germline V gene. The CDR3 is 15 residues long. In DNA form, the CDR3 reads TGTGCCAGCAGCTTGGGACAGGGGACGAGGGATACGCAGTATTTT. As protein: CASSLGQGTRDTQYF.

V usage is TRBV6-2 or TRBV6-3 and J usage is TRBJ2-6, with D perhaps matching TRBD1 (6 bases). Looked up from germline, CDR1 is MNHEY and CDR2 is SVGEGT. V was pared by 5 bases and J by 0 bases, with 14 bases between. There are 17 residues in the CDR3. DNA for the CDR3: TGTGCCAGCAGTGAGACGGGACACCCCTCTGGGGCCAACGTCCTGACTTTC. Amino acid sequence: CASSETGHPSGANVLTF.

The chain joins TRBV5-1 to TRBJ2-6, with D maybe TRBD1 (6 bases). CDR3 length: 16 residues. The ends were cut back, 0 bases at V and 1 base at J, with 8 bases in the middle. The germline gives CDR1 SGHRS, CDR2 YFSETQ. The DNA for the CDR3 is TGCGCCAGCAGCTTGGTAGGGGGTTCTGGGGCCAACGTCCTGACTTTC. Amino acid sequence: CASSLVGGSGANVLTF.

The chain has TRBV19 and TRBJ2-1, with 8 nucleotides matching TRBD2. The CDR3 consists of 15 residues. Germline CDR1 is LNHDA and CDR2 is SQIVND (reference sequence). The V gene end was trimmed by 7 bases and the J gene end by 0 bases; junction bases not matched to a gene: 5. Here the CDR3 reads CASTPLAGSYNEQFF. The CDR3 coding sequence is TGTGCCAGTACCCCGCTAGCGGGCTCCTACAATGAGCAGTTCTTC.

This clone was seen a single time. V gene TRBV11-1 combines with J gene TRBJ1-2; 12 positions match TRBD1. The CDR3 is 16 residues long. Germline lookup yields CDR1 SGHAT and CDR2 FQDESV (reference sequence). The trim removed 3 bases at V and 6 bases at J, leaving 8 bases unmatched. The CDR3 here is CASSFAGQGARNGYTF. CDR3 nucleotide sequence: TGTGCCAGCAGCTTCGCGGGACAGGGGGCGCGAAATGGCTACACCTTC.

The J gene is TRBJ2-5, the V gene TRBV12-3 or TRBV12-4; D ambiguous. With 1 base removed from V and 2 bases from J, the gap between germline ends came to 5 bases. This CDR3 is built from 13 residues. The CDR3 DNA reads TGTGCCAGCAGTTTAGTCAGTCAAGAGACCCAGTACTTC. Its translation is CASSLVSQETQYF.

This chain uses TRBV3-1 (or the pseudogene TRBV3-2) with TRBJ2-7, with 13 bases fitting TRBD2. Germline CDR1 is LGHDT and CDR2 is YNNKEL (reference sequence). The ends lost 1 base at V and 0 bases at J; junction bases unmatched: 6. CDR3 length: 18 amino acids. CDR3 DNA: TGTGCCAGCAGCCAAGGACTAGCGGGGGGTCCAAGCTCCTACGAGCAGTACTTC. Protein: CASSQGLAGGPSSYEQYF.

The chain combines TRBV6-5 with TRBJ2-7; 10 nucleotides align to TRBD1. Germline V gives CDR1 MNHEY, CDR2 SVGAGI. After removal of 5 bases from V and 1 base from J, the junction contained 2 bases not matched to a gene. CDR3 length: 14 amino acids. The CDR3 bases are TGTGCCAGCAGTAAGGGACAGGGGTCCTACGAGCAGTACTTC. This gives the protein CASSKGQGSYEQYF.

This sequence joins TRBV5-6 and TRBJ1-4; D is unclear. Germline-derived CDR1 and CDR2 are SGHDT and YYEEEE. V was pared by 7 bases and J by 2 bases, with 15 bases between. This CDR3 region has 15 residues. The CDR3 bases are TGTGCCAGCGGCGGGTTTGGCGGGACTAATGAAAAACTGTTTTTT. Translated: CASGGFGGTNEKLFF.